The 27 T cell receptor beta chains reported below all come from one sample, sequenced in a study of cytotoxic CD8 clonotypes in ibrutinib-treated CLL. The repertoire was sequenced with immunoSEQ multiplex PCR; TCRdb's copy has only in-frame clones and lacks some. The sample includes 50,000 to 60,000 clones, around four fifths of them seen just once. Sequences were derived from PBMCs, sampled after 24 months of ibrutinib treatment. The receptors here all came from a human donor with chronic lymphocytic leukemia.

V gene TRBV11-3 combines with J gene TRBJ1-1, with D uncertain. The CDR3 has 13 amino acids. CDR1 and CDR2 from the germline V gene are SGHNT and YENEEA. The V gene lost 5 bases and the J gene lost 3 bases, with 10 bases spanning the gap. CDR3 in amino acids: CASSPSGDTEAFF. The CDR3 nucleotides read TGTGCCAGCAGCCCTTCTGGGGACACTGAAGCTTTCTTT.

In DNA, the CDR3 is TGTGCCACCTCCAGGACAGCCGTTAGTTATAGCAATCAGCCCCAGCATTTT. Protein sequence: CATSRTAVSYSNQPQHF. This chain connects TRBV7-8 to TRBJ1-5; D is perhaps TRBD1 (6 bases). Germline-derived CDR1 and CDR2 are SGHVS and FQNEAQ. This CDR3 is 17 amino acids long. The ends were cut back, 10 bases at V and 0 bases at J, with 22 bases in the middle.

The V and J genes are TRBV14 and TRBJ1-4; D is ambiguous. The CDR3 is made up of 14 amino acids. The V gene's germline CDR1 is SGHDN and CDR2 FVKESK. Trimming left V 5 bases short and J 8 bases short, with 15 bases between. CDR3 nucleotide sequence: TGTGCCAGCAGCGGGTTGGCCCGCGAGGAAAAACTGTTTTTT. Its protein product is CASSGLAREEKLFF. The full variable domain, in which reference TRBV14 and TRBJ1-4 provide the parts outside the CDR3, is EAGVTQFPSHSVIEKGQTVTLRCDPISGHDNLYWYRRVMGKEIKFLLHFVKESKQDESGMPNNRFLAERTGGTYSTLKVQPAELEDSGVYFCASSGLAREEKLFFGSGTQLSVL.

The CDR3 nucleotides read TGCGCCAGCAGCTTGGTGGGGAGGACTAGCCCTAGAGGCGATGAGCAGTTCTTC. Its protein product is CASSLVGRTSPRGDEQFF. The V gene is TRBV5-1, the J gene TRBJ2-1, with TRBD2 matching over 8 bases. The CDR3 totals 18 residues. After removal of 0 bases from V and 8 bases from J, the junction contained 16 bases not matched to a gene. Germline loops: CDR1 SGHRS, CDR2 YFSETQ.

The chain employs TRBV11-3 and TRBJ2-1; the match to TRBD2 covers 14 bases. The germline V gene encodes CDR1 SGHNT and CDR2 YENEEA. After removal of 1 base from V and 5 bases from J, the junction contained 1 base not matched to a gene. This CDR3 is built from 16 residues. The CDR3 bases are TGTGCCAGCAGCTTAGGGGGACTAGCGGGGGACAATGAGCAGTTCTTC. Translated: CASSLGGLAGDNEQFF.

This clone was recorded once. The J gene is TRBJ2-5, the V gene TRBV25-1; 10 nucleotides agree with TRBD2. The CDR3 length is 17 residues. Germline CDR1 MGHDK, CDR2 SYGVNS. V trimming: 5 bases; J trimming: 4 bases; junction bases outside the gene matches: 13. CDR3 loop: CASSIRLAGTWGETQYF. The CDR3 DNA sequence: TGTGCCAGCAGTATCAGACTAGCGGGCACCTGGGGAGAGACCCAGTACTTC.

The chain employs TRBV5-6 and TRBJ2-7; D may be TRBD1 (5 bases). Germline CDR1 SGHDT, CDR2 YYEEEE. The CDR3 is made up of 14 amino acids. Deletions cut 1 base from V and 2 bases from J, with 10 bases between. The CDR3 DNA sequence: TGTGCCAGCAGCTTGCTCCAGGGCACCTACGAGCAGTACTTC. As protein: CASSLLQGTYEQYF.

The chain joins TRBV14 to TRBJ2-3; D call uncertain. The germline CDR1 and CDR2 sequences are SGHDN and FVKESK. The CDR3 loop spans 14 amino acids. Trimming stripped 1 base from V and 6 bases from J, with 11 bases between. In nucleotides, the CDR3 is TGTGCCAGCAGCCAAGGTTCCCGTGGGGATACGCAGTATTTT. It translates to CASSQGSRGDTQYF.

The rearrangement joins TRBV6-1 to TRBJ1-5, with 7 bases that match TRBD1. The CDR3 sequence is 15 residues long. With V trimmed by 3 bases and J by 3 bases, 5 bases remained unmatched. CDR1 and CDR2 (germline): MNHNS, SASEGT. The CDR3 sequence: CASSDETGYNQPQHF. The CDR3 bases are TGTGCCAGCAGTGACGAGACAGGGTACAATCAGCCCCAGCATTTT.

The chain is built from TRBV5-4 and TRBJ2-7; 7 bases line up with TRBD1. With 4 bases clipped from V and 4 bases from J, the junction kept 5 bases outside the gene matches. The CDR3 length is 13 residues. Germline V gives CDR1 SGHNT, CDR2 YYREEE (reference sequence). The CDR3 is CASSRATGYEQYF. The CDR3 nucleotides are TGTGCCAGCAGCCGAGCGACAGGGTACGAGCAGTACTTC.

The chain couples TRBV7-7 to TRBJ2-3; 8 bases align to TRBD2. The germline CDR1 and CDR2 sequences are SSHAT and FNYEAQ (reference sequence). J lost 1 base, V lost 5 bases, and 2 bases had no gene match. This CDR3 has 14 amino acids. The CDR3 spells CASSPAGGTDTQYF. In DNA, the CDR3 is TGTGCCAGCAGCCCAGCGGGAGGCACAGATACGCAGTATTTT.

The rearrangement uses TRBV7-6 and TRBJ2-1; TRBD2 matches at 9 bases. The CDR3 totals 15 residues. V was clipped by 7 bases and J by 6 bases; unmatched bases: 10. Germline CDR1 and CDR2: SGHVS and FNYEAQ. The CDR3 here is CASTSSGARVNEQFF. The DNA of the CDR3 is TGTGCCAGCACCTCTAGCGGGGCTCGCGTCAATGAGCAGTTCTTC.

V gene TRBV7-3 combines with J gene TRBJ2-2, with 9 positions matching TRBD1. The CDR3 has 16 amino acids. Trimming at V came to 3 bases and at J to 3 bases, leaving 5 bases not matched to a gene. CDR1 and CDR2 from the germline V gene are SGHTA and FQGTGA. The CDR3 region has the DNA TGTGCCAGCAGCTTCGACAGGGGGTTAGACACCGGGGAGCTGTTTTTT. It encodes CASSFDRGLDTGELFF. Full variable domain (outside the CDR3, taken from reference TRBV7-3 and TRBJ2-2): GAGVSQTPSNKVTEKGKYVELRCDPISGHTALYWYRQSLGQGPEFLIYFQGTGAADDSGLPNDRFFAVRPEGSVSTLKIQRTERGDSAVYLCASSFDRGLDTGELFFGEGSRLTVL.

CDR3 region: CASSPSGQGNYYGYTF. The DNA for the CDR3 is TGTGCCAGCAGTCCATCCGGACAGGGGAATTACTATGGCTACACCTTC. The chain employs TRBV27 and TRBJ1-2, with 9 bases that match TRBD1. Germline CDR1 reads MNHEY; CDR2 reads SMNVEV (reference sequence). Losses at the gene ends were 5 bases for V and 3 bases for J; bases not matched to a gene: 10. The CDR3 has 16 amino acids.

J is TRBJ1-2 and V is TRBV4-3, with D perhaps matching TRBD1 (5 bases). The CDR3 contains 17 residues. Trimming removed 0 bases from V and 2 bases from J, with 16 bases in between. Germline assignment: CDR1 LGHNA and CDR2 YSLEER. Written as DNA, the CDR3 is TGCGCCAGCAGCCAAGATCCCCACACGGGGGTCAACTATGGCTACACCTTC. This encodes CASSQDPHTGVNYGYTF.

This chain connects TRBV14 to TRBJ2-1; 9 nucleotides agree with TRBD2. V gave up 5 bases and J gave up 1 base; unmatched junction bases: 9. Germline assignment: CDR1 SGHDN and CDR2 FVKESK. The CDR3 consists of 17 residues. CDR3 DNA: TGTGCCAGCAGCTCAACCTTAGCGGGAGCATCCTACAATGAGCAGTTCTTC. Its translation is CASSSTLAGASYNEQFF.

Written as DNA, the CDR3 is TGTGCCAGCAGCTTAAGCGGGCCACAAGCGGGAGCCTCGGACGAGCAGTACTTC. This codes for CASSLSGPQAGASDEQYF. V gene TRBV7-9 combines with J gene TRBJ2-7, with 8 bases fitting TRBD2. CDR3 size: 18 residues. Germline V gene lookup returns CDR1 SEHNR and CDR2 FQNEAQ (reference sequence). The J segment lost 5 bases and the V segment lost 2 bases, leaving 17 bases of the junction unmatched.

The chain is built from TRBV27 and TRBJ1-6; 7 bases align to TRBD1. The CDR3 totals 15 residues. Germline V lookup: CDR1 MNHEY, CDR2 SMNVEV (reference sequence). V shed 1 base and J 7 bases; nucleotides not matched to a gene: 4. CDR3: CASSLLGGQNSPLHF. DNA of the CDR3: TGTGCCAGCAGTTTATTAGGGGGCCAGAATTCACCCCTCCACTTT.

This clone was detected only once. V and J are TRBV25-1 and TRBJ2-7; D ambiguous. V was cut by 3 bases and J by 6 bases, with 15 bases left in between. Germline assignment: CDR1 MGHDK and CDR2 SYGVNS. The CDR3 is 14 amino acids. CDR3 coding DNA: TGTGCCAGCAGTGACCTCACAATGGCCCGCGAGCAGTACTTC. This sequence encodes CASSDLTMAREQYF.

V is TRBV5-1 and J is TRBJ1-1, with D unclear. Between the trimmed V and J ends, which lost 0 bases and 6 bases, there was a span of 12 bases. The CDR3 spans 14 residues. Germline CDR1 SGHRS, CDR2 YFSETQ. In DNA, the CDR3 is TGCGCCAGCAGCTTGGCCCCGGGTTCGGCTGAAGCTTTCTTT. It translates to CASSLAPGSAEAFF. The complete variable domain, with remaining parts taken from reference TRBV5-1 and TRBJ1-1, reads KAGVTQTPRYLIKTRGQQVTLSCSPISGHRSVSWYQQTPGQGLQFLFEYFSETQRNKGNFPGRFSGRQFSNSRSEMNVSTLELGDSALYLCASSLAPGSAEAFFGQGTRLTVV.

The rearrangement links TRBV4-3 to TRBJ2-2; D unclear. V was clipped by 0 bases and J by 1 base, with 9 bases between them. Germline loops: CDR1 LGHNA, CDR2 YSLEER. The CDR3 spans 16 residues. Here the CDR3 DNA reads TGCGCCAGCAGCCAAGATTTGGGAAGGAACACCGGGGAGCTGTTTTTT. Its translation is CASSQDLGRNTGELFF.

On this clone: The same CDR3 arises from other DNA sequences in this sample as well. The V call is TRBV11-3, the J call TRBJ2-2; 9 bases fit TRBD2. Germline lookup yields CDR1 SGHNT and CDR2 YENEEA. V was pared by 5 bases and J by 3 bases, with 4 bases of the junction left unmatched. The CDR3 is 15 amino acids. CDR3 region: CASSPGLADTGELFF. DNA of the CDR3: TGTGCCAGCAGCCCGGGACTAGCAGACACCGGGGAGCTGTTTTTT.

V and J are TRBV2 and TRBJ2-1; 13 bases agree with TRBD2. The CDR3 is 17 residues long. Unmatched junction bases numbered 7, after V lost 5 bases and J lost 3 bases. Germline V lookup: CDR1 SNHLY, CDR2 FYNNEI. For the CDR3, the DNA is TGTGCCAGCAGTCTGGGACTAGCGGGACGGATCTACAATGAGCAGTTCTTC. As protein: CASSLGLAGRIYNEQFF.

The genes are TRBV7-8 and TRBJ2-3; no definite D call. The germline V gene encodes CDR1 SGHVS and CDR2 FQNEAQ. The length of the CDR3 is 15 residues. The V and J ends lost 1 base and 2 bases respectively, with 10 bases between them. CDR3 residues: CASSLEYRFTDTQYF. In nucleotides, the CDR3 is TGTGCCAGCAGCTTAGAGTATAGATTCACAGATACGCAGTATTTT.

The V gene is TRBV6-5, the J gene TRBJ2-5; D is undetermined. Germline-derived CDR1 and CDR2 are MNHEY and SVGAGI. This CDR3 comprises 12 residues. V was trimmed by 8 bases and J by 6 bases, leaving 13 bases between them. The chain's CDR3 is CASSEGRKTQYF. In DNA form, the CDR3 reads TGTGCCAGCTCCGAAGGTAGAAAGACCCAGTACTTC.

The chain uses TRBV25-1 and TRBJ2-7, with 7 bases matching TRBD1. The germline gives CDR1 MGHDK, CDR2 SYGVNS. The CDR3 is 14 residues long. The J segment lost 4 bases and the V segment lost 6 bases, leaving 9 bases of the junction unmatched. CDR3 bases: TGTGCCAGCAGGACTCCGGGACAGTTTTACGAGCAGTACTTC. It specifies CASRTPGQFYEQYF.

This clone has just a few counts. V is TRBV7-6 and J is TRBJ2-5; 15 bases map to TRBD2. Germline lookup yields CDR1 SGHVS and CDR2 FNYEAQ. Trimming cost V 5 bases and J 2 bases; bases outside gene matches: 6. CDR3 size: 17 residues. The CDR3 reads CASSHGLAGGPQETQYF. DNA of the CDR3: TGTGCCAGCAGCCACGGACTAGCGGGAGGGCCACAAGAGACCCAGTACTTC.